This T cell receptor (beta chain) originates from a study of blood T cell repertoires in COVID-19. Sequenced by immunoSEQ multiplex PCR; TCRdb stores in-frame clones only, minus some. The table lists a few hundred thousand clones, less than 85% of them singletons. V gave up 1 base and J gave up 8 bases; unmatched junction bases: 7. Germline V gene lookup returns CDR1 LGHNA and CDR2 YSLEER. The CDR3 covers 14 residues. This clone was seen a few times. The TCR originated in a woman between 65 and 79 years old with acute or convalescent COVID-19. The specimen was peripheral blood. V usage is TRBV4-3 and J usage is TRBJ1-2, with 7 nucleotides matching TRBD1. In DNA, the CDR3 is TGCGCCAGCAGCCAAGGCGACAGGGTTGGAGGCTACACCTTC. Translated: CASSQGDRVGGYTF.